Below are 14 T cell receptor beta chains sequenced from a single sample in a study of blood T cell repertoires in COVID-19. Repertoires were generated with immunoSEQ multiplex PCR, while TCRdb's copy carries only in-frame clones and drops some. Altogether a few hundred thousand clones are present, 70% to 90% being singletons, with the ten largest covering about 8%. The sample was peripheral blood. The source of these receptors is a woman aged 45-60 years who had recovered from COVID-19.

The chain is built from TRBV10-1 and TRBJ1-1; 10 positions agree with TRBD1. Looked up from germline, CDR1 is WNHNN and CDR2 is SYGVQD (reference sequence). CDR3 length: 15 residues. V dropped 3 bases and J dropped 5; count of bases not matched to a gene: 6. As DNA, the CDR3 is TGCGCCAGCAGTGATCCGGGACAGGGGAGAACTGAAGCTTTCTTT. Translated: CASSDPGQGRTEAFF.

V is TRBV29-1 and J is TRBJ2-1; D call uncertain. Germline V CDR1 and CDR2: SQVTM, ANQGSEA. V was shortened by 4 bases and J by 8 bases, with 12 bases between the two germline ends. The CDR3 extends over 12 amino acids. The chain's CDR3 is CSVGAISDEQFF. CDR3 coding DNA: TGCAGCGTTGGGGCGATTTCGGATGAGCAGTTCTTC.

The chain couples TRBV19 to TRBJ2-1; 9 nucleotides line up with TRBD2. V lost 7 bases to trimming and J lost 16 bases; unmatched junction nucleotides: 14. The germline CDR1 and CDR2 sequences are LNHDA and SQIVND (reference sequence). The CDR3 covers 13 residues. In DNA form, the CDR3 reads TGTGCCAGTACCACCTCCTTAGGACTAGCGCACTTCTTC. Its translation: CASTTSLGLAHFF.

V gene TRBV6-2 or TRBV6-3 combines with J gene TRBJ2-7, with unresolved D. The V end lost 2 bases, the J end lost 2 bases, and 10 bases lay between the germline ends. The CDR3 is made up of 14 amino acids. Germline-derived CDR1 and CDR2 are MNHEY and SVGEGT. In DNA form, the CDR3 reads TGTGCCAGCAGTTACGGTGCCAGGCCCTACGAGCAGTACTTC. This gives the protein CASSYGARPYEQYF.

This clone has only one observation. V and J are TRBV2 and TRBJ1-1, with no clear D. CDR1 and CDR2 from the germline V gene are SNHLY and FYNNEI. V lost 6 bases to trimming and J lost 6 bases, with 14 bases between them. The CDR3 has 13 amino acids. The CDR3 here is CASSYLNIPEAFF. Written as DNA, the CDR3 is TGTGCCAGCAGCTACCTAAATATCCCTGAAGCTTTCTTT.

This rearrangement joins TRBV28 to TRBJ1-2; TRBD1 aligns across 7 bases. After removal of 6 bases from V and 3 bases from J, the junction contained 4 bases not matched to a gene. This CDR3 has 13 amino acids. CDR1 and CDR2 (germline): MDHEN, SYDVKM. CDR3 residues: CASRSGTDYGYTF. In nucleotides, the CDR3 is TGTGCCAGCAGATCCGGGACAGACTATGGCTACACCTTC.

The chain carries TRBV7-9 and TRBJ1-2; 7 positions match TRBD1. The CDR3 has 14 amino acids. Germline V gene lookup returns CDR1 SEHNR and CDR2 FQNEAQ (reference sequence). The V and J ends lost 2 bases and 2 bases, in that order; junction bases with no gene match: 2. The CDR3 loop is CASSLKGANYGYTF. The CDR3 DNA sequence: TGTGCCAGCAGCTTAAAGGGGGCGAACTATGGCTACACCTTC.

This chain uses TRBV1 with TRBJ2-7; the table's D gene call, TRBD1, was not cross checked with the DNA. TRBV1 is a known pseudogene. CDR3 length equals 13 residues. The CDR3, as DNA: TGCACCAGCATCCCGACACTTCAATATGAGCAGTACTTC. Its translation is CTSIPTLQYEQYF.

This clone has only one observation. This chain uses TRBV24-1 with TRBJ1-2; 7 bases align to TRBD1. This CDR3 is built from 12 residues. The germline gives CDR1 KGHDR, CDR2 SFDVKD. The V segment lost 10 bases and the J segment 4 bases; nucleotides outside the gene matches: 5. The CDR3 DNA follows: TGTGCCACTCGGGACAGCGGCTATGGCTACACCTTC. Translated, it gives CATRDSGYGYTF.

CDR3 sequence reads: CASSSGQGTTEAFF. In nucleotides, the CDR3 is TGTGCCAGCTCATCGGGACAGGGTACCACTGAAGCTTTCTTT. V gene TRBV18 combines with J gene TRBJ1-1; 9 bases fit TRBD1. The CDR3 contains 14 residues. V lost 5 bases to trimming and J lost 4 bases; unmatched junction nucleotides: 5. The germline gives CDR1 KGHSH, CDR2 LQKENI. The variable domain in full, completed from reference TRBV18 and TRBJ1-1, reads NAGVMQNPRHLVRRRGQEARLRCSPMKGHSHVYWYRQLPEEGLKFMVYLQKENIIDESGMPKERFSAEFPKEGPSILRIQQVVRGDSAAYFCASSSGQGTTEAFFGQGTRLTVV.

This clone was seen only a few times. The chain uses TRBV7-2 and TRBJ1-2, with D perhaps TRBD1 (6 bases). The length of the CDR3 is 12 residues. Germline loops: CDR1 SGHTA, CDR2 FQGNSA. V dropped 11 bases and J dropped 3 bases, with 13 bases sitting between them. The CDR3 here is CAHGGADYGYTF. CDR3 in DNA: TGTGCCCATGGGGGGGCAGACTATGGCTACACCTTC.

This chain uses TRBV6-2 or TRBV6-3 with TRBJ1-5; perhaps TRBD1 as D (6 bases). Germline-derived CDR1 and CDR2 are MNHEY and SVGEGT. Trimming pared 4 bases from V and 0 bases from J, leaving 16 bases between. This CDR3 is 17 amino acids long. CDR3 DNA sequence: TGTGCCAGCAGTTTAGACGGGAGGGGGTATAGCAATCAGCCCCAGCATTTT. It is translated as CASSLDGRGYSNQPQHF.

The chain combines TRBV21-1 with TRBJ2-7; the table's TRBD2 call for D was not verified on the DNA. TRBV21-1 is described as a pseudogene. The length of the CDR3 is 16 residues. The CDR3 nucleotides read TGTGCCAGCAGCAAAAGGAGGGAGTTGAGCTCCTACGAGCAGTACTTC. It codes for CASSKRRELSSYEQYF.

This clone was seen only a few times. The rearrangement links TRBV2 to TRBJ2-7, with D perhaps matching TRBD2 (6 bases). V lost 4 bases to trimming and J lost 3 bases, with 16 bases between them. The CDR3 runs to 15 residues. The germline V gene has CDR1 SNHLY and CDR2 FYNNEI. In DNA, the CDR3 is TGTGCCAGCAGTGGACTACAGCGGGCGCGCTACGAGCAGTACTTC. Translation gives CASSGLQRARYEQYF.